This paragraph reports one T cell receptor beta chain. The antigen remains unidentified. As the CDR3 is not closed by the conserved phenylalanine or tryptophan, this likely results from a read error. Blood RNA originated from unsorted whole blood, with germline DNA additionally extracted. These data come from a study of tumor-infiltrating lymphocytes in primary liver carcinoma. Study information: Subjects presented with primary liver carcinoma managed by surgical resection.

TCR beta cDNA came from about 470 ng total RNA, primed with a constant-region primer. Libraries of TCR beta came from three nested multiplex PCR rounds with slightly modified ARM-PCR. Use of TRBV1-TRBV30 forward primers with a C-beta reverse primer characterized the first two PCR rounds, which lasted around 9 cycles each. TCRdb reanalysed the multiplex PCR reads using MiXCR and keeps one entry per CDR3 protein. The data contain approximately 330,000 distinct CDR3 sequences, less than 70% of them singletons. Broader study findings: Blood trailed tumors significantly in top-250-clone fraction (p = 0.039).

Deletions cut 1 base from V and 5 bases from J, with 11 bases between. The V gene's germline CDR1 is SGHAT and CDR2 FQNNGV. CDR3 size: 14 residues. The sequencing input was peripheral blood. The chain is built from TRBV11-2 and TRBJ2-5; possible D gene TRBD2, 6 bases. The TCR sequence derives from a man aged 35-49 years with primary liver carcinoma and hepatitis B virus infection. Here the CDR3 reads CASSLAGARETQYY. The CDR3 DNA reads as TGTGCCAGCAGCTTAGCGGGAGCGAGGGAGACCCAGTACTAC.